Presented here are 5 T cell receptor beta chains from one specimen sequenced in a study of liver allograft versus peripheral blood T cells. Study-level background: Transplanted livers held T cell receptor repertoires, and these were compared with repertoires in recipients' peripheral blood.

From the reads, TCRdb called clonotypes with MiXCR, one entry per CDR3 protein. The sample lists 8,500 to 10,000 distinct CDR3 sequences, 20% to 30% occurring once. Source of these receptors: a human patient who had a liver transplant. The T cells may come from the graft donor.

On this clonotype: A much larger clone sits a single nucleotide away, making a read error possible. The rearrangement joins TRBV24-1 to TRBJ2-5; D gene ambiguous. Germline CDR1 KGHDR, CDR2 SFDVKD. The CDR3 extends over 14 amino acids. V shed 2 bases and J shed 5 bases, with 11 bases lying between them. This chain's CDR3 is CATSDSNGVETQYF. In DNA, the CDR3 is TGTGCCACCAGTGATTCAAATGGGGTCGAGACCCAGTACTTC.

This clonotype is classed as medium-sized. This sequence joins TRBV29-1 and TRBJ1-2; the match to TRBD1 covers 8 bases. Unmatched junction bases numbered 3, after V lost 5 bases and J lost 7 bases. The germline V gene encodes CDR1 SQVTM and CDR2 ANQGSEA. This CDR3 comprises 11 residues. Here the CDR3 DNA reads TGCAGCGTTATTGACAGGGGTGGCTACACCTTC. Translated: CSVIDRGGYTF.

This clonotype came up once. V usage is TRBV5-6 and J usage is TRBJ2-5; TRBD2 aligns across 10 bases. This CDR3 comprises 14 residues. The germline V gene encodes CDR1 SGHDT and CDR2 YYEEEE. V lost 10 bases to trimming and J lost 4 bases; unmatched junction nucleotides: 10. The CDR3 sequence: CASAGGRKGETQYF. The CDR3 DNA reads TGTGCCTCAGCGGGGGGGAGAAAGGGAGAGACCCAGTACTTC.

This clonotype turned up a few times. The chain couples TRBV20-1 to TRBJ1-5, with 7 positions matching TRBD1. Germline CDR1 reads DFQATT; CDR2 reads SNEGSKA (reference sequence). This CDR3 has 13 amino acids. Losses at the gene ends were 5 bases for V and 3 bases for J; bases not matched to a gene: 4. The CDR3 nucleotides are TGCAGTGCTCCAGGGGGGGACAATCAGCCCCAGCATTTT. Translated, it gives CSAPGGDNQPQHF.

This clonotype is classed as medium-sized. The chain joins TRBV6-5 to TRBJ2-2; TRBD2 is a possible D gene (5 bases). V gave up 5 bases and J gave up 5 bases, with 15 bases separating them. Per germline, CDR1 MNHEY and CDR2 SVGAGI. The CDR3 totals 15 residues. CDR3 DNA sequence: TGTGCCAGCAGTGACCTACTAGGTTGGACCGGGGAGCTGTTTTTT. Its translation: CASSDLLGWTGELFF.